This TCR beta chain stems from a study of breast tumors, draining lymph nodes, adjacent tissues. Breast cancer patients provided tissue from their axillary draining lymph nodes. From germline, CDR1 is WSHSY and CDR2 SAAADI. The CDR3 runs 15 residues. Trimming removed 5 bases from V and 6 bases from J; junction bases left unmatched: 8. Findings and limits, study-wide: Data only fit, rather than demonstrated, lymph node origin of most tumor T cells. Tumor repertoires ranked between lymph nodes and nontumor tissue in diversity, with V and J gene preferences.

Concerning this clonotype: What it binds is not known.

TCRdb used MiXCR to reprocess the multiplex PCR reads, holding one entry per CDR3 protein. There are under 350,000 distinct CDR3 sequences in the sample; under 35% occur only once, and about 1% lies in the top ten. The sequenced sample consisted of axillary lymph node tissue. This receptor was obtained from a female donor with breast cancer. Some clones in this sample may be carry-over from other donors' samples. The rearrangement uses TRBV10-2 and TRBJ2-2; 8 nucleotides line up with TRBD2. The CDR3 region has the DNA TGCGCCAGCAGTAGCGGGAGAGCCCACGCCGGGGAGCTGTTTTTT. It codes for CASSSGRAHAGELFF.